The 17 T cell receptor beta chains given below trace back to one sample, sequenced in a study of monozygotic twins with cystic fibrosis. Assay: immunoSEQ multiplex PCR; the TCRdb copy retains only in-frame clones and omits some. Altogether tens of thousands of clones are present, about 96% being singletons, with the ten largest covering 2.5% to 3%. Sequencing input: blood. These receptors originate from a girl aged 2-10 years with cystic fibrosis.

CDR3 nucleotide sequence: TGTGCCAGCAGTTACAATCAGCCCCAGCATTTT. Its protein product is CASSYNQPQHF. The chain carries TRBV2 and TRBJ1-5; no firm D call. Trimming took off 5 bases at V and 3 bases at J, with 2 bases between the two ends. Per the germline V gene, CDR1 is SNHLY and CDR2 is FYNNEI. The CDR3 has 11 amino acids.

Only a few counts were recorded for this clone. This chain connects TRBV6-1 to TRBJ2-5; D call uncertain. The CDR3 is 14 amino acids. Trimming removed 4 bases at V and 4 bases at J, with 13 bases between. Germline V CDR1 and CDR2: MNHNS, SASEGT. CDR3 sequence reads: CASSALEGPETQYF. In DNA, the CDR3 is TGTGCCAGCAGTGCTTTGGAAGGGCCAGAGACCCAGTACTTC.

CDR3 bases: TGTGCCAGCAGGACAGTAGCGGGAGGGCCCGGGGAGCTGTTTTTT. Translating it yields CASRTVAGGPGELFF. The rearrangement joins TRBV2 to TRBJ2-2; TRBD2 matches at 11 bases. J gave up 6 bases and V 6 bases, and 6 bases lay outside the gene matches. Looked up from germline, CDR1 is SNHLY and CDR2 is FYNNEI. The length of the CDR3 is 15 residues.

The chain couples TRBV5-1 to TRBJ2-7; D remains ambiguous. Looked up from germline, CDR1 is SGHRS and CDR2 is YFSETQ. This CDR3 is 13 amino acids long. V lost 4 bases and J 1 base, leaving 9 bases between the germline ends. The CDR3 region is CASSSGSSYEQYF. CDR3 sequence (DNA): TGCGCCAGCAGCAGTGGCAGTTCCTACGAGCAGTACTTC.

The rearrangement uses TRBV9 and TRBJ2-2, with D perhaps TRBD1 (6 bases). The CDR3 totals 15 residues. Germline V gene lookup returns CDR1 SGDLS and CDR2 YYNGEE. V lost 4 bases and J lost 1, with 11 bases in between. The CDR3 DNA reads TGTGCCAGCAGCTCATGGACAGAGAACACCGGGGAGCTGTTTTTT. It encodes CASSSWTENTGELFF.

The V gene is TRBV7-2, the J gene TRBJ1-3; 12 positions agree with TRBD1. Unmatched junction bases numbered 3, after V lost 1 base and J lost 2 bases. Germline loops: CDR1 SGHTA, CDR2 FQGNSA. This CDR3 is built from 17 residues. Here the CDR3 reads CASSLGGQGAAGNTIYF. CDR3 DNA sequence: TGTGCCAGCAGCTTAGGGGGACAGGGGGCGGCTGGAAACACCATATATTTT.

The chain is built from TRBV27 and TRBJ2-7; 8 bases line up with TRBD2. Germline V CDR1 and CDR2: MNHEY, SMNVEV (reference sequence). The CDR3 has 14 amino acids. V was pared by 3 bases and J by 5 bases, with 6 bases of the junction left unmatched. CDR3 nucleotide sequence: TGTGCCAGCAGTTTCAGCGGGAGCGGCCACGAGCAGTACTTC. Translated: CASSFSGSGHEQYF.

This clone was seen only once. The rearrangement joins TRBV11-2 to TRBJ1-2; 8 bases align to TRBD1. V dropped 4 bases and J dropped 4; count of bases not matched to a gene: 20. The CDR3 is 19 amino acids. The germline gives CDR1 SGHAT, CDR2 FQNNGV. The CDR3 nucleotides are TGTGCCAGCAGCTCACGGGAAACGGACCAGGGGGCGCATTCCTATGGCTACACCTTC. It codes for CASSSRETDQGAHSYGYTF.

V is TRBV6-4 and J is TRBJ2-3; 11 bases line up with TRBD2. J lost 2 bases, V lost 5 bases, and 3 bases had no gene match. This CDR3 region has 15 residues. Germline V lookup: CDR1 MRHNA, CDR2 SNTAGT. The CDR3 bases are TGTGCCAGCAGTTTAGCGGGAGGGCCCACAGATACGCAGTATTTT. Protein: CASSLAGGPTDTQYF.

The chain couples TRBV7-8 to TRBJ2-2, with a possible D match to TRBD1 (6 bases). V was cut by 5 bases and J by 7 bases, with 14 bases left in between. Germline V CDR1 and CDR2: SGHVS, FQNEAQ. CDR3 size: 14 residues. The chain's CDR3 is CASSPLGGVGELFF. The CDR3 DNA sequence: TGTGCCAGCAGCCCATTAGGGGGAGTCGGGGAGCTGTTTTTT.

V is TRBV11-2 and J is TRBJ2-5, with 12 bases aligning to TRBD2. J gave up 5 bases and V 6 bases, and 7 bases lay outside the gene matches. The CDR3 runs to 15 residues. From germline, CDR1 is SGHAT and CDR2 FQNNGV. Here the CDR3 DNA reads TGTGCCAGCAGGCGACTAGCGGGAGATGTGGAGACCCAGTACTTC. Encoded protein: CASRRLAGDVETQYF.

The V and J genes are TRBV5-1 and TRBJ2-7; D possibly uses TRBD1 or TRBD2 (5 bases each). This CDR3 spans 15 amino acids. Germline V gene data show CDR1 as SGHRS and CDR2 as YFSETQ. The V end lost 4 bases, the J end lost 6 bases, and 20 bases lay between the germline ends. CDR3 DNA sequence: TGCGCCAGCAGCGCTGGGGACCCCCTTGGGCTCGAGCAGTACTTC. Protein product: CASSAGDPLGLEQYF.

The rearrangement uses TRBV30 and TRBJ1-2, with D possibly being TRBD1 (5 bases). The CDR3 is made up of 13 amino acids. V was shortened by 2 bases and J by 8 bases, with 15 bases between the two germline ends. In germline, CDR1 is GTSNPN, CDR2 SVGIG (reference sequence). CDR3 sequence reads: CAWSTGRRLGYTF. The CDR3 DNA follows: TGTGCCTGGAGTACAGGACGTAGGTTGGGCTACACCTTC.

This clone occurred once. This chain connects TRBV25-1 to TRBJ1-2; D remains unclear. V lost 4 bases to trimming and J lost 5 bases, with 14 bases between them. The CDR3 has 14 residues. Germline assignment: CDR1 MGHDK and CDR2 SYGVNS. CDR3 nucleotides: TGTGCCAGCAGTGCCATCGGCTCGCGTTATGGCTACACCTTC. The encoded protein is CASSAIGSRYGYTF.

The chain couples TRBV5-1 to TRBJ1-2; 12 bases fit TRBD1. V was pared by 0 bases and J by 8 bases, with 2 bases of the junction left unmatched. From germline, CDR1 is SGHRS and CDR2 YFSETQ. This CDR3 is built from 14 residues. The CDR3 is CASSLAGTGGGYTF. The CDR3 nucleotides read TGCGCCAGCAGCTTGGCCGGGACAGGGGGCGGCTACACCTTC. The variable domain in full, with the rest retrieved from reference TRBV5-1 and TRBJ1-2, is KAGVTQTPRYLIKTRGQQVTLSCSPISGHRSVSWYQQTPGQGLQFLFEYFSETQRNKGNFPGRFSGRQFSNSRSEMNVSTLELGDSALYLCASSLAGTGGGYTFGSGTRLTVV.

The chain employs TRBV4-3 and TRBJ2-7; D may match TRBD1 or TRBD2 (5 bases each). CDR1 and CDR2 from the germline V gene are LGHNA and YSLEER. The CDR3 has 15 residues. V was cut by 0 bases and J by 3 bases, with 12 bases left in between. CDR3 region: CASSQERGAGYEQYF. The CDR3, as DNA: TGCGCCAGCAGCCAAGAGAGGGGAGCCGGCTACGAGCAGTACTTC.

The chain carries TRBV28 and TRBJ1-2, with 7 bases fitting TRBD1. V was clipped by 8 bases and J by 4 bases; unmatched bases: 19. The germline CDR1 and CDR2 sequences are MDHEN and SYDVKM. The CDR3 is 17 residues long. Here the CDR3 reads CASGRGGGEVAGYGYTF. For the CDR3, the DNA is TGTGCCAGCGGACGGGGAGGGGGCGAGGTGGCGGGCTATGGCTACACCTTC.